A single sample is the source of the 18 T cell receptor beta chains below, sequenced in a study of T cell changes during pregnancy in multiple sclerosis. Profiling relied on immunoSEQ multiplex PCR, and the TCRdb table lists in-frame clones only, not all of them. The table includes 50,000 to 80,000 clones, roughly 90% detected once. Sequenced here: CD8+ T cells from peripheral blood mononuclear cells, sampled before pregnancy. The source is a female donor with multiple sclerosis, enrolled in a pregnancy study.

The genes are TRBV19 and TRBJ1-4; maybe TRBD1 (6 bases). Trimming stripped 4 bases from V and 3 bases from J, with 9 bases between. Looked up from germline, CDR1 is LNHDA and CDR2 is SQIVND (reference sequence). The CDR3 has 14 residues. The CDR3 reads CASSRTEPNEKLFF. The CDR3 nucleotides are TGTGCCAGTAGTAGGACAGAACCTAATGAAAAACTGTTTTTT.

This chain links TRBV4-1 with TRBJ1-3; no definite D call. This CDR3 contains 15 residues. V dropped 0 bases and J dropped 0 bases, with 6 bases sitting between them. Germline V gene data show CDR1 as MGHRA and CDR2 as YSYEKL. CDR3 loop: CASSQDRSSGNTIYF. Written as DNA, the CDR3 is TGCGCCAGCAGCCAAGATAGGAGCTCTGGAAACACCATATATTTT.

This chain joins TRBV19 and TRBJ2-4, with 8 bases matching TRBD1. The CDR3 has 13 residues. V was pared by 6 bases and J by 7 bases, with 5 bases of the junction left unmatched. Germline V gene data show CDR1 as LNHDA and CDR2 as SQIVND (reference sequence). CDR3 protein: CASSTTGGNIQYF. CDR3 sequence (DNA): TGTGCCAGTAGCACCACAGGGGGGAACATTCAGTACTTC. The entire variable domain, with the rest obtained from reference TRBV19 and TRBJ2-4, is as follows: DGGITQSPKYLFRKEGQNVTLSCEQNLNHDAMYWYRQDPGQGLRLIYYSQIVNDFQKGDIAEGYSVSREKKESFPLTVTSAQKNPTAFYLCASSTTGGNIQYFGAGTRLSVL.

This sequence joins TRBV5-4 and TRBJ2-2, with 7 bases that match TRBD1. Germline assignment: CDR1 SGHNT and CDR2 YYREEE (reference sequence). The CDR3 sequence is 16 residues long. Trimming took 2 bases from V and 4 from J; bases not matched to a gene: 8. The CDR3 coding sequence is TGTGCCAGCAGCTTCCCTCCGACAGGGAGCACCGGGGAGCTGTTTTTT. Its protein product is CASSFPPTGSTGELFF.

This chain connects TRBV7-2 to TRBJ2-7, with D perhaps matching TRBD2 (5 bases). The CDR3 loop spans 12 amino acids. In germline, CDR1 is SGHTA, CDR2 FQGNSA. V lost 5 bases, J lost 3 bases, and 8 bases lay in between. CDR3 in amino acids: CASSRDYYEQYF. The CDR3 DNA follows: TGTGCCAGCAGCCGTGACTACTACGAGCAGTACTTC.

The chain combines TRBV29-1 with TRBJ1-1; D unclear. Trimming removed 7 bases at V and 8 bases at J, with 11 bases between. Germline loops: CDR1 SQVTM, CDR2 ANQGSEA. CDR3 size: 10 residues. Here the CDR3 reads CSGWSREAFF. In nucleotides, the CDR3 is TGCAGCGGCTGGAGTCGGGAAGCTTTCTTT.

The chain links TRBV18 to TRBJ2-2; D ambiguous. The CDR3 runs 13 residues. Germline V gene lookup returns CDR1 KGHSH and CDR2 LQKENI. Between the trimmed V and J ends, which lost 1 base and 3 bases, there was a span of 3 bases. The CDR3 sequence: CASSPRDTGELFF. As DNA, the CDR3 is TGTGCCAGCTCACCACGAGACACCGGGGAGCTGTTTTTT.

This chain joins TRBV10-3 and TRBJ2-7; D gene uncertain. CDR3 length: 11 amino acids. Between the trimmed V and J ends, which lost 2 bases and 6 bases, there was a span of 5 bases. Germline CDR1 reads ENHRY; CDR2 reads SYGVKD. The CDR3 DNA is TGTGCCATCAGTGAGATGAGCGAGCAGTACTTC. The encoded protein is CAISEMSEQYF.

The chain joins TRBV14 to TRBJ2-7; possibly TRBD2 for D (5 bases). Trimming removed 1 base from V and 6 bases from J, with 13 bases in between. The CDR3 is made up of 14 amino acids. CDR1 and CDR2 from the germline V gene are SGHDN and FVKESK. This chain's CDR3 is CASSQVPSQAEQYF. Here the CDR3 DNA reads TGTGCCAGCAGCCAAGTCCCTAGCCAAGCCGAGCAGTACTTC.

This chain joins TRBV7-8 and TRBJ2-1; possible D gene TRBD2, 7 bases. This CDR3 region has 13 residues. Germline V gives CDR1 SGHVS, CDR2 FQNEAQ. Trimming took 7 bases from V and 10 from J, leaving 17 bases between them. The DNA of the CDR3 is TGTGCCAGCATTCTAGGGGGGGCCGAGGAGCAGTTCTTC. Its protein is CASILGGAEEQFF.

V and J are TRBV19 and TRBJ2-2; D not resolved. The V end lost 2 bases, the J end lost 2 bases, and 9 bases lay between the germline ends. Germline V lookup: CDR1 LNHDA, CDR2 SQIVND (reference sequence). The CDR3 extends over 15 amino acids. The chain's CDR3 is CASSIKQTNTGELFF. CDR3 coding DNA: TGTGCCAGTAGTATAAAGCAGACTAACACCGGGGAGCTGTTTTTT.

The chain employs TRBV2 and TRBJ1-1; D remains unclear. Trimming took off 4 bases at V and 5 bases at J, with 26 bases between the two ends. This CDR3 has 18 residues. CDR1 is SNHLY and CDR2 is FYNNEI in the germline V gene. DNA for the CDR3: TGTGCCAGCAGTGCGGGGAGCAGAGAAGAAGATTTCCTAACTGAAGCTTTCTTT. This gives the protein CASSAGSREEDFLTEAFF.

The chain recombines TRBV27 with TRBJ1-5, with TRBD1 as a possible D gene (6 bases). CDR1 is MNHEY, CDR2 SMNVEV, per germline (reference sequence). The V end lost 2 bases, the J end lost 4 bases, and 9 bases lay between the germline ends. CDR3 length: 14 residues. CDR3 coding DNA: TGTGCCAGCAGTTTAGTACAGGGTAATCAGCCCCAGCATTTT. Protein product: CASSLVQGNQPQHF.

This chain links TRBV9 with TRBJ1-2; 7 positions match TRBD1. This CDR3 is built from 14 residues. CDR1 SGDLS and CDR2 YYNGEE come from the germline V gene. The V and J ends lost 7 bases and 4 bases, in that order; junction bases with no gene match: 10. The CDR3 loop reads CASGRGGASYGYTF. The CDR3 DNA reads TGTGCCAGCGGCCGAGGGGGCGCGAGCTATGGCTACACCTTC.

The CDR3, as DNA: TGCGCCAGCAGCCGGACTAGCGGGGCCTATGAGCAGTTCTTC. Translated: CASSRTSGAYEQFF. The chain employs TRBV5-1 and TRBJ2-1; 12 nucleotides line up with TRBD2. Germline V CDR1 and CDR2: SGHRS, YFSETQ. This CDR3 comprises 14 residues. V was clipped by 4 bases and J by 8 bases; unmatched bases: 4.

This chain links TRBV5-1 with TRBJ2-3, with D perhaps matching TRBD1 (6 bases). Germline values: CDR1 SGHRS, CDR2 YFSETQ. CDR3 length: 14 residues. V was shortened by 4 bases and J by 2 bases, with 11 bases between the two germline ends. The DNA of the CDR3 is TGCGCCAGCAGCCCAGGGGTAGACACAGATACGCAGTATTTT. Translation gives CASSPGVDTDTQYF.

The rearrangement links TRBV19 to TRBJ2-1, with 8 bases aligning to TRBD1. Germline assignment: CDR1 LNHDA and CDR2 SQIVND (reference sequence). This CDR3 spans 13 amino acids. J was trimmed by 10 bases and V by 9 bases; bases with no gene match: 11. As DNA, the CDR3 is TGTGCCAGCAATGACGACAGGGGTTGGGAGCAGTTCTTC. This translates into CASNDDRGWEQFF.

V is TRBV6-5 and J is TRBJ2-7, with D perhaps matching TRBD1 (6 bases). Germline assignment: CDR1 MNHEY and CDR2 SVGAGI. Between the trimmed V and J ends, which lost 5 bases and 5 bases, there was a span of 13 bases. This CDR3 is 13 amino acids long. CDR3 sequence reads: CASSTQGSDEQYF. The CDR3 DNA reads as TGTGCCAGCAGTACGCAGGGGTCGGACGAGCAGTACTTC.